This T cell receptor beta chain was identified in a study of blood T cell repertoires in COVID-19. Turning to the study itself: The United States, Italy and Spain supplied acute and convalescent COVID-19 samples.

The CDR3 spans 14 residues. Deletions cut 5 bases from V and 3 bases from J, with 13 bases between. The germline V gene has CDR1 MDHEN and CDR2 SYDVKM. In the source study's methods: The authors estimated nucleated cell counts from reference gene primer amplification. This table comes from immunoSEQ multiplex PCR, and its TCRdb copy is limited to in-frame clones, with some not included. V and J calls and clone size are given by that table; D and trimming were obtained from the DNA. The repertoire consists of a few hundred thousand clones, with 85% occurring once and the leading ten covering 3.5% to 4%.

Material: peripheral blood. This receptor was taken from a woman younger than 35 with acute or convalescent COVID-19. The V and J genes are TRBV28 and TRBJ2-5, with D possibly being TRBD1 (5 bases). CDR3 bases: TGTGCCAGCAGTGGCTTAGGGGTTGAAGAGACCCAGTACTTC. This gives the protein CASSGLGVEETQYF.